Below are 14 T cell receptor beta chains sequenced from a single sample in a study of T cells and Merkel cell carcinoma outcomes. Profiled with immunoSEQ multiplex PCR; TCRdb holds only in-frame clones, not every one. The profile shows some 600 clones, 91% of them singletons. What was sequenced was tumor tissue from Merkel cell carcinoma. These receptors were collected from a human donor with Merkel cell carcinoma.

The rearrangement links TRBV9 to TRBJ2-3; D ambiguous. This CDR3 is built from 13 residues. Germline lookup yields CDR1 SGDLS and CDR2 YYNGEE. Trimming cost V 0 bases and J 2 bases, with 4 bases left between them. CDR3 bases: TGTGCCAGCAGCGTAGTATTCACAGATACGCAGTATTTT. Its protein product is CASSVVFTDTQYF.

V usage is TRBV28 and J usage is TRBJ2-3; TRBD2 is a possible D gene (5 bases). The CDR3 sequence is 17 residues long. Germline CDR1 reads MDHEN; CDR2 reads SYDVKM. Trimming shortened V by 5 bases and J by 2 bases, and 20 bases separated the two germline ends. The DNA of the CDR3 is TGTGCCAGCAGTCCCCCCCACGGCGGGTCAATCACAGATACGCAGTATTTT. Translating it yields CASSPPHGGSITDTQYF.

The chain recombines TRBV4-2 with TRBJ1-4; D may be TRBD1 (5 bases). V was shortened by 0 bases and J by 4 bases, with 9 bases between the two germline ends. This CDR3 is 15 amino acids long. The germline V gene encodes CDR1 LGHNA and CDR2 YNFKEQ. CDR3 loop: CASSQDRRDNEKLFF. In DNA, the CDR3 is TGTGCCAGCAGCCAAGATCGCAGGGATAATGAAAAACTGTTTTTT.

The DNA for the CDR3 is TGTGCCAGCAGTGGGGATTTTCGGGCTAGCGGGAGGGGAAGTGGGGGCACAGATACGCAGTATTTT. Protein product: CASSGDFRASGRGSGGTDTQYF. This sequence joins TRBV2 and TRBJ2-3, with 12 bases that match TRBD2. Germline-derived CDR1 and CDR2 are SNHLY and FYNNEI. There are 22 residues in the CDR3. V lost 4 bases and J lost 1; bases outside the gene matches: 21.

V usage is TRBV7-6 and J usage is TRBJ2-1; D gene uncertain. Trimming removed 1 base from V and 6 bases from J, with 7 bases in between. Germline lookup yields CDR1 SGHVS and CDR2 FNYEAQ. The CDR3 runs 13 residues. CDR3 DNA sequence: TGTGCCAGCAGCTTAGGCGCCCTCAATGAGCAGTTCTTC. This sequence encodes CASSLGALNEQFF.

The chain carries TRBV7-2 and TRBJ2-5, with D maybe TRBD1 (6 bases). The CDR3 has 15 residues. CDR1 and CDR2 (germline): SGHTA, FQGNSA. The germline V and J ends were trimmed by 3 bases and 4 bases, with 15 bases remaining between them. CDR3 amino acids: CASSLVSGARETQYF. CDR3 sequence (DNA): TGTGCCAGCAGCTTGGTTTCAGGGGCGCGAGAGACCCAGTACTTC. Combining the CDR3 with reference TRBV7-2 and TRBJ2-5 gives the whole variable domain GAGVSQSPSNKVTEKGKDVELRCDPISGHTALYWYRQSLGQGLEFLIYFQGNSAPDKSGLPSDRFSAERTGGSVSTLTIQRTQQEDSAVYLCASSLVSGARETQYFGPGTRLLVL.

The chain carries TRBV5-5 and TRBJ1-1, with D hard to call. The CDR3 totals 14 residues. V was shortened by 4 bases and J by 5 bases, with 15 bases between the two germline ends. Germline CDR1 is SGHKS and CDR2 is YYEKEE (reference sequence). The CDR3 region is CASSITLARTEAFF. The CDR3 coding sequence is TGTGCCAGCAGCATCACTCTGGCGCGGACTGAAGCTTTCTTT.

The chain couples TRBV7-6 to TRBJ2-1; D is ambiguous. CDR1 is SGHVS and CDR2 is FNYEAQ in the germline V gene. This CDR3 is built from 13 residues. Deletions cut 2 bases from V and 0 bases from J, with 2 bases between. The CDR3 loop is CASSLSSYNEQFF. Written as DNA, the CDR3 is TGTGCCAGCAGCTTATCCTCCTACAATGAGCAGTTCTTC.

This clone showed up just once. The gene calls are TRBV7-9 and TRBJ1-4; D not resolved. Germline CDR1 SEHNR, CDR2 FQNEAQ (reference sequence). CDR3 size: 16 residues. V was trimmed by 7 bases and J by 8 bases, leaving 23 bases between them. The CDR3 DNA is TGTGCCAGCAACCCGCAAGACTCAAGGGAAGCGGAAAAACTGTTTTTT. Translation: CASNPQDSREAEKLFF.

The CDR3, as DNA: TGCGCCAGCAGCCGATTCGAAGGGTATAATTCACCCCTCCACTTT. As protein: CASSRFEGYNSPLHF. The chain joins TRBV4-1 to TRBJ1-6; D is ambiguous. The CDR3 loop spans 15 amino acids. Looked up from germline, CDR1 is MGHRA and CDR2 is YSYEKL. Trimming cost V 4 bases and J 4 bases, with 11 bases left between them.

The chain is built from TRBV11-2 and TRBJ1-2; D unclear. V was pared by 5 bases and J by 3 bases, with 10 bases between. The length of the CDR3 is 13 residues. CDR1 and CDR2 (germline): SGHAT, FQNNGV. The CDR3 DNA follows: TGTGCCAGCAGCGGGGAGGGATACTATGGCTACACCTTC. Translation gives CASSGEGYYGYTF.

Comments on this clone: This specimen includes other DNA sequences encoding the same CDR3. V is TRBV10-1 and J is TRBJ2-3; D is unclear. CDR1 is WNHNN and CDR2 is SYGVQD in the germline V gene (reference sequence). V lost 8 bases and J lost 3, with 9 bases in between. The CDR3 spans 12 residues. The CDR3 spells CASPPSTDTQYF. In nucleotides, the CDR3 is TGCGCCAGCCCTCCAAGTACAGATACGCAGTATTTT.

The chain carries TRBV7-8 and TRBJ2-5; D is perhaps TRBD1 (6 bases). Germline values: CDR1 SGHVS, CDR2 FQNEAQ. This CDR3 comprises 14 residues. V gave up 6 bases and J gave up 5 bases, with 16 bases separating them. The CDR3 region is CASSSGVGGETQYF. The CDR3 DNA reads as TGTGCCAGCAGTTCAGGGGTGGGTGGGGAGACCCAGTACTTC.

The genes are TRBV28 and TRBJ1-1; possible D gene TRBD1, 5 bases. Germline assignment: CDR1 MDHEN and CDR2 SYDVKM. CDR3 length: 11 residues. The V end was cut by 3 bases, the J end by 13 bases, with 12 bases between. The DNA of the CDR3 is TGTGCCAGCAGTTTGCCCGGGGACGATTTCTTT. Its translation is CASSLPGDDFF. Based on the CDR3 plus reference TRBV28 and TRBJ1-1, the full variable domain is DVKVTQSSRYLVKRTGEKVFLECVQDMDHENMFWYRQDPGLGLRLIYFSYDVKMKEKGDIPEGYSVSREKKERFSLILESASTNQTSMYLCASSLPGDDFFGQGTRLTVV.